This T cell receptor (beta chain) was found in a study of CD8 T cells in Susac syndrome. V shed 4 bases and J shed 0 bases, with 20 bases lying between them. The germline gives CDR1 SGHNT, CDR2 YYREEE (reference sequence). This CDR3 is built from 18 residues. CD8+ and CD4+ T cells were negatively isolated; TEMRA cells were FACS-enriched. Study results and limitations: Clonal expansion of Susac CD8+ cells peaked in TEMRA cells, and it also peaked in active patients.

The authors reverse transcribed roughly 0.5 to 1 ug RNA with random hexamers. TCRdb redid the calling of the immunoSEQ multiplex PCR reads with MiXCR, one entry per CDR3 protein. The profile shows some 58,000 distinct CDR3 sequences, approximately 95% of them singletons. A note on this clonotype: Antigen specificity is unknown.

Sequenced sample: CD8+ T cells from PBMCs. The clonotype was recovered from a human donor with Susac syndrome. This sequence joins TRBV5-4 and TRBJ2-1; a possible D gene is TRBD2 (6 bases). The CDR3 loop reads CASSMGGWRGFSYNEQFF. The CDR3 region has the DNA TGTGCCAGCAGCATGGGAGGTTGGAGGGGCTTCTCCTACAATGAGCAGTTCTTC.